These 18 T cell receptor beta chains were sequenced from one sample in a study of T cells in Graves' hyperthyroidism and ophthalmopathy. Researchers amplified the TCR beta CDR3 regions from RNA transcripts. Researchers ran a first-round RT-PCR on the TCR CDR3 using the HTBI primer set. One entry per CDR3 protein results from TCRdb running MiXCR on the multiplex PCR reads. The sample has under 250,000 distinct CDR3 sequences; 17% are singletons. The material sequenced was blood. These receptors were collected from a man aged 45-65 years with Graves' hyperthyroidism.

This clonotype showed up just a few times. The rearrangement uses TRBV7-8 and TRBJ2-7; TRBD1 might be the D (5 bases). Germline CDR1 is SGHVS and CDR2 is FQNEAQ. CDR3 length: 15 amino acids. V gave up 10 bases and J gave up 6 bases, with 25 bases separating them. The DNA of the CDR3 is TGTGCCACCCTGCCGGCTGGAAGGGGCGTCGGCGAGCAGTACTTC. Translation: CATLPAGRGVGEQYF.

This clonotype turned up a few times. The chain is built from TRBV6-5 and TRBJ2-3; D ambiguous. The CDR3 is 16 amino acids. CDR1 and CDR2 (germline): MNHEY, SVGAGI. Trimming took off 2 bases at V and 0 bases at J, with 12 bases between the two ends. The CDR3 DNA reads as TGTGCCAGCAGTTACCCGCCAGGTTCTAGCACAGATACGCAGTATTTT. Translating it yields CASSYPPGSSTDTQYF.

This clonotype has more than one count but fewer than ten. The V call is TRBV4-2, the J call TRBJ2-7; 11 bases line up with TRBD1. V lost 0 bases to trimming and J lost 1 base; unmatched junction nucleotides: 8. The germline gives CDR1 LGHNA, CDR2 YNFKEQ. The CDR3 length is 18 residues. The CDR3 is CASSQDGTGGGMSYEQYF. CDR3 nucleotide sequence: TGTGCCAGCAGCCAAGATGGGACAGGGGGTGGGATGTCCTACGAGCAGTACTTC.

This clonotype was counted ten times or more. This chain connects TRBV20-1 to TRBJ1-1; 8 nucleotides align to TRBD1. The CDR3 has 14 residues. With V trimmed by 6 bases and J by 2 bases, 8 bases remained unmatched. From germline, CDR1 is DFQATT and CDR2 SNEGSKA (reference sequence). The CDR3 region is CSAPDRVLNTEAFF. The DNA for the CDR3 is TGCAGTGCGCCGGACAGGGTGCTAAACACTGAAGCTTTCTTT.

This clonotype came up many times. The V call is TRBV20-1, the J call TRBJ2-5, with 8 bases fitting TRBD1. Losses at the gene ends were 5 bases for V and 5 bases for J; bases not matched to a gene: 4. CDR3 size: 12 residues. Germline V CDR1 and CDR2: DFQATT, SNEGSKA (reference sequence). This chain's CDR3 is CSALTGDETQYF. DNA of the CDR3: TGCAGTGCTCTGACAGGGGACGAGACCCAGTACTTC.

This clonotype appeared many times. The genes are TRBV28 and TRBJ1-2, with a weak D call TRBD1 (6 bases). Germline V gene lookup returns CDR1 MDHEN and CDR2 SYDVKM. Between the trimmed V and J ends, which lost 5 bases and 6 bases, there was a span of 22 bases. There are 16 residues in the CDR3. The chain's CDR3 is CASSAPTYRARNGYTF. The CDR3, as DNA: TGTGCCAGCAGTGCGCCGACCTACAGGGCTCGTAATGGCTACACCTTC.

In its sample, this clonotype was seen many times. This rearrangement joins TRBV7-9 to TRBJ2-1; D is undetermined. Germline-derived CDR1 and CDR2 are SEHNR and FQNEAQ (reference sequence). The CDR3 loop spans 12 amino acids. V shed 5 bases and J shed 9 bases, with 11 bases lying between them. The DNA for the CDR3 is TGTGCCAGCAGCCCCAATGGGCTTGAGCAGTTCTTC. As protein: CASSPNGLEQFF.

This clonotype showed up many times. The chain joins TRBV11-2 to TRBJ2-7; TRBD1 agrees at 10 bases. Germline V gene data show CDR1 as SGHAT and CDR2 as FQNNGV. The J segment lost 5 bases and the V segment lost 5 bases, leaving 6 bases of the junction unmatched. The CDR3 is 14 amino acids. The DNA of the CDR3 is TGTGCCAGCAGCCCCGACAGGGGGCGACACGAGCAGTACTTC. Its translation: CASSPDRGRHEQYF.

The chain recombines TRBV5-1 with TRBJ2-3, with D perhaps matching TRBD1 (6 bases). The CDR3 runs to 14 residues. V was clipped by 3 bases and J by 3 bases, with 11 bases between them. CDR1 is SGHRS and CDR2 is YFSETQ in the germline V gene. The CDR3 spells CASSSQGWTDTQYF. The CDR3 DNA reads as TGCGCCAGCAGCTCACAGGGTTGGACAGATACGCAGTATTTT.

This clonotype was picked up many times. This chain links TRBV3-1 with TRBJ2-6; no firm D call. Deletions cut 3 bases from V and 13 bases from J, with 10 bases between. The CDR3 covers 12 residues. Germline CDR1 reads LGHDT; CDR2 reads YNNKEL (reference sequence). CDR3 sequence (DNA): TGTGCCAGCAGCCAGGGCGCTTATGTCCTGACTTTC. Translating gives CASSQGAYVLTF.

This clonotype has a count of ten or more. The rearrangement uses TRBV5-5 and TRBJ2-7; D is uncertain. Germline V gene sequence: CDR1 SGHKS, CDR2 YYEKEE (reference sequence). The CDR3 sequence is 16 residues long. V dropped 0 bases and J dropped 2 bases, with 15 bases sitting between them. The CDR3 DNA reads TGTGCCAGCAGCTTGGAGAGTCTTAGTTCTCCCTACGAGCAGTACTTC. It encodes CASSLESLSSPYEQYF.

This sequence joins TRBV7-3 and TRBJ2-2; D is undetermined. CDR1 and CDR2 from the germline V gene are SGHTA and FQGTGA. The V end was cut by 0 bases, the J end by 6 bases, with 14 bases between. The CDR3 covers 16 residues. The CDR3 region is CASSLTTGLESGELFF. CDR3 sequence (DNA): TGTGCCAGCAGCTTAACCACGGGTTTAGAGTCCGGGGAGCTGTTTTTT.

The rearrangement joins TRBV20-1 to TRBJ2-7; D gene ambiguous. There are 12 residues in the CDR3. Germline assignment: CDR1 DFQATT and CDR2 SNEGSKA (reference sequence). Trimming left V 7 bases short and J 0 bases short, with 10 bases between. The CDR3 loop is CSVGSSSYEQYF. The DNA for the CDR3 is TGCAGTGTCGGTAGCTCCTCCTACGAGCAGTACTTC.

In this sample, this clonotype turned up once. One end of the junction is discordant with germline, which a read error may explain. The chain carries TRBV20-1 and TRBJ2-3; D may be TRBD2 (6 bases). This CDR3 has 13 amino acids. Germline assignment: CDR1 DFQATT and CDR2 SNEGSKA (reference sequence). This CDR3 is CGARGGGADTQYF. The CDR3, as DNA: TGCGGTGCCCGAGGAGGAGGGGCAGATACGCAGTATTTT.

This chain links TRBV11-2 with TRBJ2-6; no clear D. This CDR3 is built from 18 residues. In germline, CDR1 is SGHAT, CDR2 FQNNGV. Trimming took 1 base from V and 0 from J, leaving 13 bases between them. The CDR3 DNA sequence: TGTGCCAGCAGCTTAGGGGCATCCCTCAGCTCTGGGGCCAACGTCCTGACTTTC. Its protein is CASSLGASLSSGANVLTF. The full variable domain, with the rest looked up from reference TRBV11-2 and TRBJ2-6, is EAGVAQSPRYKIIEKRQSVAFWCNPISGHATLYWYQQILGQGPKLLIQFQNNGVVDDSQLPKDRFSAERLKGVDSTLKIQPAKLEDSAVYLCASSLGASLSSGANVLTFGAGSRLTVL.

The rearrangement uses TRBV2 and TRBJ2-7; maybe TRBD1 (5 bases). The germline gives CDR1 SNHLY, CDR2 FYNNEI. CDR3 length: 14 amino acids. V was clipped by 2 bases and J by 2 bases, with 10 bases between them. Here the CDR3 reads CASSETRVPYEQYF. CDR3 DNA: TGTGCCAGCAGTGAAACCAGGGTACCCTACGAGCAGTACTTC.

This clonotype has ten or more counts. The V call is TRBV20-1, the J call TRBJ2-7, with D tentatively TRBD1 (7 bases). This CDR3 is 14 amino acids long. Trimming pared 6 bases from V and 2 bases from J, leaving 17 bases between. CDR1 is DFQATT and CDR2 is SNEGSKA in the germline V gene (reference sequence). Written as DNA, the CDR3 is TGCAGTGCCAAGAGGGGGGACAGAGCCTACGAGCAGTACTTC. Translating gives CSAKRGDRAYEQYF.

This clonotype has just a few counts. The V call is TRBV6-1, the J call TRBJ2-5; D not resolved. With 0 bases removed from V and 5 bases from J, the gap between germline ends came to 10 bases. The CDR3 has 14 amino acids. Germline CDR1 and CDR2: MNHNS and SASEGT. CDR3 nucleotides: TGTGCCAGCAGTGAAGCGCTTAGCCTGGAGACCCAGTACTTC. Encoded protein: CASSEALSLETQYF.